This entry lists 11 T cell receptor beta chains sequenced from one sample in a study of CXCR3-negative and CXCR3-positive naive CD8 T cells. UMI-labeled 5' RACE yielded the TRB cDNA libraries. TCRdb re-called the 5' RACE reads and shows each CDR3 protein once, DNA omitted. The listing records 75,000 to 95,000 distinct CDR3 sequences. Sequencing was performed on naive CXCR3- CD8+ T cells from blood. Described subset: CD45RO-CCR7+CD27+CD95- naive CD8+ T cells lacking CXCR3 (TNR3-). These receptors were obtained from a human donor in good health. Some clones in this sample may be carry-over from other donors' samples.

The rearrangement links TRBV15 to TRBJ1-1. The CDR3 runs to 13 residues. Germline V gene data show CDR1 as LNHNV and CDR2 as YYDKDF (reference sequence). CDR3 sequence: CATSILPNTEAFF.

The chain combines TRBV29-1 with TRBJ2-7; the TCRdb call, TRBD1, lacks DNA for checking. The CDR3 covers 12 residues. Germline CDR1 SQVTM, CDR2 ANQGSEA. The chain's CDR3 is CSVSTGAYEQYF.

This chain joins TRBV5-1 and TRBJ1-1; TCRdb's D call, TRBD1, is unchecked because there is no DNA. The CDR3 has 15 residues. Germline lookup yields CDR1 SGHRS and CDR2 YFSETQ. The CDR3 here is CASSEVTGLETEAFF.

The rearrangement uses TRBV3-1 and TRBJ2-1; TCRdb returns TRBD2, unconfirmable since there is no DNA. Germline CDR1 and CDR2: LGHDT and YNNKEL (reference sequence). The CDR3 loop spans 16 amino acids. The CDR3 protein is CASSLFRDYTYNEQFF.

This chain links TRBV7-9 with TRBJ2-7; TCRdb selects TRBD2, and the lack of DNA leaves this call unchecked. The germline V gene has CDR1 SEHNR and CDR2 FQNEAQ (reference sequence). The CDR3 runs 16 residues. CDR3: CASSLETSGTTHEQYF.

The chain employs TRBV12-3 or TRBV12-4 and TRBJ2-5; checking the TCRdb D call of TRBD1 is not possible without DNA. The CDR3 length is 15 residues. CDR3 protein: CASSSKVGQLETQYF.

This CDR3 reads CASSESDEQFF. The chain is built from TRBV10-2 and TRBJ2-1. Per germline, CDR1 WSHSY and CDR2 SAAADI. The CDR3 covers 11 residues.

The V call is TRBV7-9, the J call TRBJ2-1; checking the TCRdb D call of TRBD1 is not possible without DNA. CDR3 length equals 14 residues. The germline gives CDR1 SEHNR, CDR2 FQNEAQ (reference sequence). CDR3 sequence reads: CASSEQQGTDEQFF.

J is TRBJ2-5 and V is TRBV29-1; absent DNA, TCRdb's TRBD2 call cannot be checked. This CDR3 comprises 15 residues. Germline V CDR1 and CDR2: SQVTM, ANQGSEA. CDR3 region: CSVEDHQGLVGTQYF.

The CDR3 sequence: CSVEAPSSRDREYEQYF. The chain combines TRBV29-1 with TRBJ2-7; checking the TCRdb D call of TRBD1 is not possible without DNA. This CDR3 comprises 17 residues. Germline V gene sequence: CDR1 SQVTM, CDR2 ANQGSEA.

This chain uses TRBV3-1 with TRBJ1-1; with no DNA, the TCRdb D assignment of TRBD1 cannot be verified. This CDR3 spans 19 amino acids. Germline V gives CDR1 LGHDT, CDR2 YNNKEL (reference sequence). CDR3 loop: CASSQGLSRGGIFNTEAFF.